One sample yielded the 21 T cell receptor beta chains listed below, sequenced in a study of T-cell memory formation after mild COVID-19. A single record per CDR3 protein comes from TCRdb applying MiXCR to the 5' RACE reads. The sample includes about 270,000 distinct CDR3 sequences, about a sixth seen only once; the top ten take under 25%. The source material was PBMCs or a T cell subset sorted from them (not recorded which). The origin of the receptors is a man younger than 30 who had mild COVID-19 (a few samples of this study predate the infection). Cell type and time point are not known.

The CDR3 loop is CASSQALAGGLETQYF. CDR3 nucleotide sequence: TGCGCCAGCAGCCAAGCCCTAGCGGGGGGGCTTGAGACCCAGTACTTC. The V and J genes are TRBV4-1 and TRBJ2-5, with TRBD2 identical over 12 bases. CDR1 MGHRA and CDR2 YSYEKL come from the germline V gene. Trimming at V came to 1 base and at J to 5 bases, leaving 5 bases not matched to a gene. This CDR3 is 16 amino acids long.

This chain connects TRBV4-1 to TRBJ1-5; D ambiguous. This CDR3 region has 15 residues. V gave up 1 base and J gave up 3 bases, with 10 bases separating them. In germline, CDR1 is MGHRA, CDR2 YSYEKL. CDR3 DNA sequence: TGCGCCAGCAGCCAAGGCGCAAGGTTCAATCAGCCCCAGCATTTT. Translating it yields CASSQGARFNQPQHF.

The V and J genes are TRBV6-1 and TRBJ2-3; possibly TRBD2 for D (5 bases). Germline assignment: CDR1 MNHNS and CDR2 SASEGT. The CDR3 covers 13 residues. The ends were cut back, 7 bases at V and 6 bases at J, with 14 bases in the middle. The CDR3, as DNA: TGTGCCAGCATGGACTTACTGGTGGATACGCAGTATTTT. It codes for CASMDLLVDTQYF.

This clonotype was counted many times. The V gene is TRBV27, the J gene TRBJ2-1, with TRBD2 matching over 7 bases. CDR3 size: 18 residues. Per germline, CDR1 MNHEY and CDR2 SMNVEV (reference sequence). The V gene end was trimmed by 4 bases and the J gene end by 15 bases; junction bases not matched to a gene: 27. CDR3: CASSSTTGGPQTMRWRFF. The CDR3 DNA follows: TGTGCCAGCAGTTCCACGACGGGAGGACCCCAAACAATGAGGTGGAGGTTCTTC.

This clonotype was observed a few times. The rearrangement links TRBV12-3 or TRBV12-4 to TRBJ1-2; D is ambiguous. Trimming removed 3 bases from V and 8 bases from J, with 16 bases in between. CDR3 size: 14 residues. CDR3 sequence reads: CASSLRHLDLGYTF. The CDR3 bases are TGTGCCAGCAGTTTGAGACACCTAGATCTGGGCTACACCTTC.

The gene calls are TRBV11-2 and TRBJ2-5; D could derive from TRBD1 or TRBD2 (6 bases each). The V and J ends lost 0 bases and 2 bases respectively, with 13 bases between them. This CDR3 contains 16 residues. The germline V gene has CDR1 SGHAT and CDR2 FQNNGV. CDR3 protein: CASSLEGGGTQETQYF. The CDR3 DNA follows: TGTGCCAGCAGCTTAGAAGGAGGGGGGACTCAAGAGACCCAGTACTTC.

The chain links TRBV28 to TRBJ2-7; D call uncertain. The germline gives CDR1 MDHEN, CDR2 SYDVKM. The length of the CDR3 is 14 residues. V lost 5 bases to trimming and J lost 6 bases, with 17 bases between them. Written as DNA, the CDR3 is TGTGCCAGCAGTCCCTCCCACGCCAGTTCCGAGCAGTACGTC. Translated: CASSPSHASSEQYV.

In its sample, this clonotype was seen a few times. V usage is TRBV7-2 and J usage is TRBJ1-2; tentatively, D is TRBD1 (6 bases). CDR1 SGHTA and CDR2 FQGNSA come from the germline V gene. With 11 bases removed from V and 5 bases from J, the gap between germline ends came to 21 bases. CDR3 length: 14 amino acids. CDR3 sequence (DNA): TGTGCCGCCGGCGGGGCAGGGGAGCCTTATGGCTACACCTTC. This gives the protein CAAGGAGEPYGYTF. The complete variable domain, with remaining parts taken from reference TRBV7-2 and TRBJ1-2, reads GAGVSQSPSNKVTEKGKDVELRCDPISGHTALYWYRQSLGQGLEFLIYFQGNSAPDKSGLPSDRFSAERTGGSVSTLTIQRTQQEDSAVYLCAAGGAGEPYGYTFGSGTRLTVV.

The V and J genes are TRBV11-2 and TRBJ2-3; D unresolved. Germline CDR1 SGHAT, CDR2 FQNNGV. The ends were cut back, 5 bases at V and 2 bases at J, with 5 bases in the middle. This CDR3 has 12 residues. The CDR3 is CASSMFTDTQYF. The CDR3 DNA sequence: TGTGCCAGCAGCATGTTCACAGATACGCAGTATTTT.

The chain employs TRBV29-1 and TRBJ1-1; a possible D gene is TRBD1 (5 bases). Deletions cut 6 bases from V and 4 bases from J, with 18 bases between. CDR1 and CDR2 (germline): SQVTM, ANQGSEA. The CDR3 extends over 14 amino acids. The DNA of the CDR3 is TGCAGCGTAGGGGAGATGGGGGGAGGCACTGAAGCTTTCTTT. Translating gives CSVGEMGGGTEAFF.

This clonotype was counted at least ten times. The CDR3 DNA reads as TGTGCCAGCAGCCCCGAGCGGGGGAGGCTACCCTATGAGCAGTTCTTC. This encodes CASSPERGRLPYEQFF. The J gene is TRBJ2-1, the V gene TRBV7-9; 8 positions agree with TRBD2. V was clipped by 5 bases and J by 8 bases; unmatched bases: 14. The CDR3 is 16 amino acids. The V gene's germline CDR1 is SEHNR and CDR2 FQNEAQ (reference sequence).

The chain combines TRBV5-1 with TRBJ2-5; D is unresolved. This CDR3 is built from 15 residues. Deletions cut 0 bases from V and 5 bases from J, with 14 bases between. Germline-derived CDR1 and CDR2 are SGHRS and YFSETQ. The CDR3 protein is CASSLGQAVRETQYF. For the CDR3, the DNA is TGCGCCAGCAGCTTGGGGCAGGCAGTCCGGGAGACCCAGTACTTC.

This clonotype was counted a few times. This chain uses TRBV20-1 with TRBJ2-1; D remains ambiguous. Germline-derived CDR1 and CDR2 are DFQATT and SNEGSKA (reference sequence). The length of the CDR3 is 14 residues. Trimming pared 6 bases from V and 4 bases from J, leaving 16 bases between. Here the CDR3 reads CSALKPDRYNEQFF. The CDR3 DNA reads as TGCAGTGCCCTTAAACCGGACCGGTACAATGAGCAGTTCTTC.

This clonotype was seen more than once but under ten times. The chain employs TRBV5-1 and TRBJ2-3; TRBD1 matches at 8 bases. The V and J ends lost 5 bases and 6 bases, in that order; junction bases with no gene match: 5. CDR1 is SGHRS and CDR2 is YFSETQ in the germline V gene. CDR3 length equals 13 residues. The CDR3 is CASRPTGADTQYF. The CDR3 nucleotides are TGCGCCAGCAGACCGACAGGGGCGGATACGCAGTATTTT.

This clonotype was counted between two and nine times. The rearrangement joins TRBV6-5 to TRBJ1-1, with TRBD1 matching 8 bases. J gave up 4 bases and V 2 bases, and 6 bases lay outside the gene matches. The CDR3 has 15 amino acids. The germline CDR1 and CDR2 sequences are MNHEY and SVGAGI. CDR3 DNA sequence: TGTGCCAGCAGTTACAGGAACAGGGGGGGCACTGAAGCTTTCTTT. Amino acids: CASSYRNRGGTEAFF.

The chain carries TRBV4-1 and TRBJ1-5, with 10 bases aligning to TRBD1. The CDR3 is made up of 16 amino acids. Germline V gives CDR1 MGHRA, CDR2 YSYEKL. Unmatched junction bases numbered 7, after V lost 2 bases and J lost 6 bases. CDR3: CASSQTTGQGGQPQHF. CDR3 nucleotides: TGCGCCAGCAGCCAAACTACCGGACAGGGGGGTCAGCCCCAGCATTTT.

This chain joins TRBV12-5 and TRBJ2-5; D remains ambiguous. Trimming took off 2 bases at V and 6 bases at J, with 7 bases between the two ends. The CDR3 length is 12 residues. The germline gives CDR1 LGHNT, CDR2 FRNRAP. As DNA, the CDR3 is TGTGCTAGTGGTTTGCCATCCAAGACCCAGTACTTC. This translates into CASGLPSKTQYF. The whole variable domain, remainder taken from reference TRBV12-5 and TRBJ2-5, is DARVTQTPRHKVTEMGQEVTMRCQPILGHNTVFWYRQTMMQGLELLAYFRNRAPLDDSGMPKDRFSAEMPDATLATLKIQPSEPRDSAVYFCASGLPSKTQYFGPGTRLLVL.

At least ten counts were recorded for this clonotype. V usage is TRBV4-2 and J usage is TRBJ2-7; TRBD2 matches 10 bases. J lost 2 bases, V lost 1 base, and 2 bases had no gene match. Germline CDR1 LGHNA, CDR2 YNFKEQ. The CDR3 has 15 residues. In nucleotides, the CDR3 is TGTGCCAGCAGCCAAGGCCTAGCGGGAGCCTACGAGCAGTACTTC. Protein sequence: CASSQGLAGAYEQYF.

This clonotype turned up a few times. The chain links TRBV6-2 or TRBV6-3 to TRBJ2-3, with D possibly TRBD2 on 7 matching bases. CDR3 length: 13 residues. The germline V gene encodes CDR1 MNHEY and CDR2 SVGEGT. Deletions cut 8 bases from V and 2 bases from J, with 11 bases between. The chain's CDR3 is CASGRGATDTQYF. The CDR3 DNA sequence: TGTGCCAGCGGACGGGGGGCCACAGATACGCAGTATTTT.

This clonotype came up once. For the CDR3, the DNA is TGTGCCAGCAGCAACCTTGGGGGGGCTGAAGCTTTCTTT. This gives the protein CASSNLGGAEAFF. V is TRBV2 and J is TRBJ1-1, with D perhaps matching TRBD1 (5 bases). Trimming stripped 6 bases from V and 6 bases from J, with 14 bases between. The CDR3 has 13 amino acids. Germline values: CDR1 SNHLY, CDR2 FYNNEI.

This clonotype was seen more than once but under ten times. The DNA of the CDR3 is TGTGCCAGCAGTCTTTACAGGGTTGGCACCGGGGAGCTGTTTTTT. It yields the protein CASSLYRVGTGELFF. V usage is TRBV7-3 and J usage is TRBJ2-2; a possible D gene is TRBD1 (6 bases). This CDR3 is built from 15 residues. V was cut by 6 bases and J by 4 bases, with 15 bases left in between. Germline CDR1 and CDR2: SGHTA and FQGTGA.